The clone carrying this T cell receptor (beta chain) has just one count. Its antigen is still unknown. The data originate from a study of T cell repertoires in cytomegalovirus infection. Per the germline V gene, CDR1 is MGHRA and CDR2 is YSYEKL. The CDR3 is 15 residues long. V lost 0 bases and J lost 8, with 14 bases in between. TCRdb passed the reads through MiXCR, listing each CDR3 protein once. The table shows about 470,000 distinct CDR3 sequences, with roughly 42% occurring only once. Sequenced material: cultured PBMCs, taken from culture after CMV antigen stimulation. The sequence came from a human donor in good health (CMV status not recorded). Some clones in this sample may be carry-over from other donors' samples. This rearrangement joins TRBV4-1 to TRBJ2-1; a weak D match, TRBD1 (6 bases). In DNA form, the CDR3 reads TGCGCCAGCAGCCAAGACGTTCGAGAGGGGGATGAGCAGTTCTTC. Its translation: CASSQDVREGDEQFF.